The clone carrying this T cell receptor (beta chain) was observed at least ten times. The antigen is unknown. The CDR3 spans 17 residues. Per germline, CDR1 DFQATT and CDR2 SNEGSKA (reference sequence). V was cut by 1 base and J by 0 bases, with 16 bases left in between. These data originate in a study of early T cells in non-severe SARS-CoV-2 infection. Overall study results and limits: In VDJdb matching, anti-spike CD8 responses were favored while private and CD4 specificities went missing.

Individual cDNA molecules were tagged with unique molecular identifiers, the study reported. TCRdb used MiXCR to reprocess the 5' RACE reads, holding one entry per CDR3 protein. The profile shows roughly 60,000 distinct CDR3 sequences, roughly 5.5% of them singletons. The J gene is TRBJ2-1, the V gene TRBV20-1; unclear D gene. Sequencing was performed on whole blood. This clonotype was sampled from an adult who was a healthcare worker with PCR-confirmed SARS-CoV-2 infection or an uninfected control (not recorded which). The CDR3 region is CSARAGTRFSSYNEQFF. In nucleotides, the CDR3 is TGCAGTGCTAGAGCCGGTACTCGGTTTAGCTCCTACAATGAGCAGTTCTTC.